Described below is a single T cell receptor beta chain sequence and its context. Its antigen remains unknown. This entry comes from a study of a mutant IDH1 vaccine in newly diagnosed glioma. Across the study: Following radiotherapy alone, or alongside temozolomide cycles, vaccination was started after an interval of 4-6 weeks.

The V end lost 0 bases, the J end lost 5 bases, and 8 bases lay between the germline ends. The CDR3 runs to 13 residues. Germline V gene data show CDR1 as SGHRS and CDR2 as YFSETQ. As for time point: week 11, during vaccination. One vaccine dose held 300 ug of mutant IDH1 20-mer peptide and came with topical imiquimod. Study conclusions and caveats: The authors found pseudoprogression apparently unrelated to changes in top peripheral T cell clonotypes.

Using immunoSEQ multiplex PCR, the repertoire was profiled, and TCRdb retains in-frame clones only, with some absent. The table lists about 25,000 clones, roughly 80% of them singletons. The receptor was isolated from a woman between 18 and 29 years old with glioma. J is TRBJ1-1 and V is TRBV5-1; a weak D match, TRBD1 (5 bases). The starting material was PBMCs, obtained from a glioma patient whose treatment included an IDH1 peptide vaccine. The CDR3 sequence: CASSLGSGTEAFF. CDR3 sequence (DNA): TGCGCCAGCAGCTTGGGATCAGGGACTGAAGCTTTCTTT.